The rows below give T cell receptor beta chains drawn from one sample of a study of brain T cells in children with intractable seizures. Clones were sequenced by immunoSEQ multiplex PCR, and TCRdb holds only the in-frame ones, with some missing. The sample has hundreds of thousands of clones, 93% seen once. The sequencing used peripheral blood, collected about 5 months after surgery. Every receptor here comes from a boy younger than two with tuberous sclerosis and intractable seizures. The CDR3 runs from the conserved cysteine through the conserved F or W. D genes are given only for firm matches. Rows give clone size only sometimes, using once, few, many, or a class for an expanded clone.

abundance: .; v_gene: TRBV5-1; j_gene: TRBJ2-7; d_gene: .; CDR3nt: TGCGCCAGCAGCTTAAGGGGCCGGACCTACGAGCAGTACTTC; CDR3aa: CASSLRGRTYEQYF
abundance: .; v_gene: TRBV2; j_gene: TRBJ2-7; d_gene: .; CDR3nt: TGTGCCAGCGTCTTAGCGGTGGACTCCTACGAGCAGTACTTC; CDR3aa: CASVLAVDSYEQYF
abundance: .; v_gene: TRBV12-2; j_gene: TRBJ1-2; d_gene: .; CDR3nt: TGTGCAAGTCGCTTAAATCAAAGGGACACTATAGACTACTATGGCTACACCTTC; CDR3aa: CASRLNQRDTIDYYGYTF
abundance: .; v_gene: TRBV7-9; j_gene: TRBJ2-1; d_gene: .; CDR3nt: TGTGCCAGCACGTCCGTGGCCTCCTACAATGAGCAGTTCTTC; CDR3aa: CASTSVASYNEQFF
abundance: .; v_gene: TRBV7-9; j_gene: TRBJ2-5; d_gene: TRBD1; CDR3nt: TGTGCCAGCAGCTCACCCGGACAGGGGAGGGAGACCCAGTACTTC; CDR3aa: CASSSPGQGRETQYF
abundance: .; v_gene: TRBV9; j_gene: TRBJ2-5; d_gene: TRBD2; CDR3nt: TGTGCCAGCAGCGAGCGGACTAGCTGGGAGACCCAGTACTTC; CDR3aa: CASSERTSWETQYF
abundance: once; v_gene: TRBV5-6; j_gene: TRBJ2-2; d_gene: TRBD1; CDR3nt: TGTGCCAGCAACCGACAGGGTTTGACCGGGGAGCTGTTTTTT; CDR3aa: CASNRQGLTGELFF
abundance: once; v_gene: TRBV3-1/TRBV3-2; j_gene: TRBJ2-5; d_gene: TRBD1; CDR3nt: TGTGCCAGCAGCCAAGATAGGGACAGCCTGGGGGAGACCCAGTACTTC; CDR3aa: CASSQDRDSLGETQYF
abundance: .; v_gene: TRBV24-1; j_gene: TRBJ2-1; d_gene: TRBD1; CDR3nt: TGTGCCACCAGTGGAGGGACAGGGGGTGGGGAGCAGTTCTTC; CDR3aa: CATSGGTGGGEQFF
abundance: .; v_gene: TRBV10-3; j_gene: TRBJ2-7; d_gene: TRBD2; CDR3nt: TGTGCCATCAGTGAGTCATCGGGGGGAGCGGATCCGGGCGAGCAGTACTTC; CDR3aa: CAISESSGGADPGEQYF
abundance: .; v_gene: TRBV19; j_gene: TRBJ2-1; d_gene: .; CDR3nt: TGTGCCAGTTCTGAGGAACTCTACAATGAGCAGTTCTTC; CDR3aa: CASSEELYNEQFF
abundance: .; v_gene: TRBV27; j_gene: TRBJ2-7; d_gene: .; CDR3nt: TGTGCCAGCAGTTCCGTCGGGGGTTCGGACTCCTACGAGCAGTACTTC; CDR3aa: CASSSVGGSDSYEQYF
abundance: .; v_gene: TRBV4-1; j_gene: TRBJ2-7; d_gene: TRBD1; CDR3nt: TGCGCCAGCAGCCGGCCGGGACAGGGGTACTACGAGCAGTACTTC; CDR3aa: CASSRPGQGYYEQYF
abundance: .; v_gene: TRBV11-3; j_gene: TRBJ2-1; d_gene: .; CDR3nt: TGTGCCAGCAGCTTAGCGAATGAGCAGTTCTTC; CDR3aa: CASSLANEQFF
abundance: .; v_gene: TRBV6-5; j_gene: TRBJ2-2; d_gene: TRBD1; CDR3nt: TGTGCCAGCAGTTTTAGGACAGGGGGGAACACCGGGGAGCTGTTTTTT; CDR3aa: CASSFRTGGNTGELFF
abundance: .; v_gene: TRBV20-1; j_gene: TRBJ2-7; d_gene: TRBD1; CDR3nt: TGCAGTGCTAGTGACGGACAGGGGGTCCTTTTCTACGAGCAGTACTTC; CDR3aa: CSASDGQGVLFYEQYF
abundance: .; v_gene: TRBV5-5; j_gene: TRBJ1-5; d_gene: .; CDR3nt: TGTGCCAGCAGCTCGTACCCTCTCAATCAGCCCCAGCATTTT; CDR3aa: CASSSYPLNQPQHF
abundance: .; v_gene: TRBV27; j_gene: TRBJ2-1; d_gene: TRBD2; CDR3nt: TGTGCCAGCAGTCTCACCGGGCTAGCGGGCGAATATGTTATCGATGAGCAGTTCTTC; CDR3aa: CASSLTGLAGEYVIDEQFF
abundance: .; v_gene: TRBV9; j_gene: TRBJ2-2; d_gene: TRBD1; CDR3nt: TGTGCCAGCAGCGTATATGGAGGGACAGGCGGGGAGCTGTTTTTT; CDR3aa: CASSVYGGTGGELFF
abundance: once; v_gene: TRBV7-9; j_gene: TRBJ1-2; d_gene: TRBD1; CDR3nt: TGTGCCAGCAGCTTAGCGGTCAGGGGGGTGGATGGCTACACCTTC; CDR3aa: CASSLAVRGVDGYTF
abundance: once; v_gene: TRBV2; j_gene: TRBJ1-6; d_gene: .; CDR3nt: TGTGCCAGCAGGGATTTCCCGGCTTCACCCCTCCACTTT; CDR3aa: CASRDFPASPLHF
abundance: .; v_gene: TRBV5-1; j_gene: TRBJ2-2; d_gene: TRBD2; CDR3nt: TGCGCCAGCAGCTGGACTAGCGGGAGTTCGACCGGGGAGCTGTTTTTT; CDR3aa: CASSWTSGSSTGELFF
abundance: .; v_gene: TRBV9; j_gene: TRBJ2-2; d_gene: .; CDR3nt: TGTGCCAGCAGCGTAGGGGAAAAGACCCTGGCGAACACCGGGGAGCTGTTTTTT; CDR3aa: CASSVGEKTLANTGELFF
abundance: few; v_gene: TRBV2; j_gene: TRBJ1-1; d_gene: .; CDR3nt: TGTGCCAGCAGTGTGAGGGGCTACACTGAAGCTTTCTTT; CDR3aa: CASSVRGYTEAFF
abundance: .; v_gene: TRBV18; j_gene: TRBJ2-3; d_gene: .; CDR3nt: TGTGCCAGCTCACCCAGTAGCGGATATAGCACAGATACGCAGTATTTT; CDR3aa: CASSPSSGYSTDTQYF
abundance: .; v_gene: TRBV5-1; j_gene: TRBJ2-6; d_gene: .; CDR3nt: TGCGCCAGCAGCTTTTGGGACGGCGCCTCTGGGGCCAACGTCCTGACTTTC; CDR3aa: CASSFWDGASGANVLTF
abundance: once; v_gene: TRBV6-1; j_gene: TRBJ2-7; d_gene: .; CDR3nt: TGTGCCAGCAGTGAACCGGCGCAGTACTTC; CDR3aa: CASSEPAQYF
abundance: .; v_gene: TRBV3-1/TRBV3-2; j_gene: TRBJ2-7; d_gene: TRBD2; CDR3nt: TGTGCCAGCAGCCAAGACATAGCGGGAGGTGAGAACGAGCAGTACTTC; CDR3aa: CASSQDIAGGENEQYF
abundance: .; v_gene: TRBV5-1; j_gene: TRBJ2-7; d_gene: TRBD1; CDR3nt: TGCGCCAGCAGATCTACCGGGACAGGGCCCTACGAGCAGTACTTC; CDR3aa: CASRSTGTGPYEQYF
abundance: .; v_gene: TRBV7-8; j_gene: TRBJ2-3; d_gene: TRBD2; CDR3nt: TGTGCCAGCAGCCTCAAGAGTCCCCCAACTAGCGGGAGCACAGATACGCAGTATTTT; CDR3aa: CASSLKSPPTSGSTDTQYF
abundance: .; v_gene: TRBV11-2; j_gene: TRBJ1-1; d_gene: TRBD1; CDR3nt: TGTGCCAGCAGCTTACTTAGGACAGGGAACACTGAAGCTTTCTTT; CDR3aa: CASSLLRTGNTEAFF
abundance: .; v_gene: TRBV3-1/TRBV3-2; j_gene: TRBJ2-3; d_gene: .; CDR3nt: TGTGCCAGCAGCCAAGTGTGGGGAGATACGCAGTATTTT; CDR3aa: CASSQVWGDTQYF
abundance: .; v_gene: TRBV6-5; j_gene: TRBJ1-3; d_gene: TRBD1; CDR3nt: TGTGCCAGCAGTCCCCAGGGGGGGCTAGGAAACACCATATATTTT; CDR3aa: CASSPQGGLGNTIYF
abundance: .; v_gene: TRBV7-8; j_gene: TRBJ2-7; d_gene: .; CDR3nt: TGTGCCAGCAGCTTTTATTGGGGACAAGCCTACGAGCAGTACTTC; CDR3aa: CASSFYWGQAYEQYF
abundance: .; v_gene: TRBV11-2; j_gene: TRBJ1-2; d_gene: .; CDR3nt: TGTGCCAGCAGCTTAGCTCGGACGAACTATGGCTACACCTTC; CDR3aa: CASSLARTNYGYTF
abundance: .; v_gene: TRBV6-2/TRBV6-3; j_gene: TRBJ1-5; d_gene: .; CDR3nt: TGTGCCAGCAGTCCGATCGATCGAACCGGACAGCCCCAGCATTTT; CDR3aa: CASSPIDRTGQPQHF
abundance: once; v_gene: TRBV5-1; j_gene: TRBJ2-5; d_gene: .; CDR3nt: TGCGCCAGCAGCTACGGCTATAGGGGGGAAAAAGAGACCCAGTACTTC; CDR3aa: CASSYGYRGEKETQYF
abundance: .; v_gene: TRBV7-9; j_gene: TRBJ1-1; d_gene: .; CDR3nt: TGTGCCAGCAGCTTAGGAGGGGTGGGGAGATATGGCACTGAAGCTTTCTTT; CDR3aa: CASSLGGVGRYGTEAFF
abundance: .; v_gene: TRBV13; j_gene: TRBJ2-7; d_gene: .; CDR3nt: TGTGCCAGCAGCCCGGGGAGGGGGCCCTACGAGCAGTACTTC; CDR3aa: CASSPGRGPYEQYF
abundance: .; v_gene: TRBV4-2; j_gene: TRBJ1-4; d_gene: TRBD1; CDR3nt: TGTGCCAGCAGCCAAGCACAGGGGGTTAATAATGAAAAACTGTTTTTT; CDR3aa: CASSQAQGVNNEKLFF
abundance: .; v_gene: TRBV5-1; j_gene: TRBJ1-3; d_gene: TRBD1; CDR3nt: TGCGCCAGCAGCTTGTGGTGGGGACAGCAAGGGAACACCATATATTTT; CDR3aa: CASSLWWGQQGNTIYF
abundance: .; v_gene: TRBV2; j_gene: TRBJ2-7; d_gene: TRBD1; CDR3nt: TGTGCCTCAACTGGGACAGGGTTCAACGAGCAGTACTTC; CDR3aa: CASTGTGFNEQYF
abundance: once; v_gene: TRBV5-8; j_gene: TRBJ1-3; d_gene: .; CDR3nt: TGTGCCAGCAGCTTTGTAGACGACCCAACAGGCTCCTCTGGAAACACCATATATTTT; CDR3aa: CASSFVDDPTGSSGNTIYF
abundance: once; v_gene: TRBV4-1; j_gene: TRBJ1-6; d_gene: TRBD1; CDR3nt: TGCGCCAGCAGCCAGGCAACAGGGGTGGGCAATTCACCCCTCCACTTT; CDR3aa: CASSQATGVGNSPLHF
abundance: .; v_gene: TRBV7-3; j_gene: TRBJ2-3; d_gene: .; CDR3nt: TGTGCCAGCAGCCCCACAGGGCCAGGTACGCAGTATTTT; CDR3aa: CASSPTGPGTQYF
abundance: .; v_gene: TRBV27; j_gene: TRBJ2-3; d_gene: TRBD1; CDR3nt: TGTGCCAGCAGTTTACAGGGGGCAGATACGCAGTATTTT; CDR3aa: CASSLQGADTQYF
abundance: once; v_gene: TRBV11-3; j_gene: TRBJ2-3; d_gene: TRBD1; CDR3nt: TGTGCCAGCAGCTTAGGGACAGGGGGCCGTACGCAGTATTTT; CDR3aa: CASSLGTGGRTQYF
abundance: .; v_gene: TRBV19; j_gene: TRBJ2-7; d_gene: .; CDR3nt: TGTGCCAGTAGTATAGAATCGAGTTCCTACGAGCAGTACTTC; CDR3aa: CASSIESSSYEQYF
abundance: .; v_gene: TRBV3-1/TRBV3-2; j_gene: TRBJ2-7; d_gene: .; CDR3nt: TGTGCCAGCAGCCAGCGGGTGAACATCCCCTACGAGCAGTACTTC; CDR3aa: CASSQRVNIPYEQYF
abundance: .; v_gene: TRBV2; j_gene: TRBJ2-5; d_gene: TRBD2; CDR3nt: TGTGCCAGCAGCGTTAGCGGGGGGCCGCAGTCGGCCCAGTACTTC; CDR3aa: CASSVSGGPQSAQYF
abundance: .; v_gene: TRBV6-4; j_gene: TRBJ2-1; d_gene: TRBD2; CDR3nt: TGTGCCAGCAGTTTGACTAGCGGGGGGGCCAATGAGCAGTTCTTC; CDR3aa: CASSLTSGGANEQFF
abundance: .; v_gene: TRBV30; j_gene: TRBJ1-4; d_gene: .; CDR3nt: TGTGCCTGGAGTGTAGGAACTAATGAAAAACTGTTTTTT; CDR3aa: CAWSVGTNEKLFF
abundance: .; v_gene: TRBV27; j_gene: TRBJ1-6; d_gene: .; CDR3nt: TGTGCCAGCAGTTTTGGGGGGGACGGGGTTTCACCCCTCCACTTT; CDR3aa: CASSFGGDGVSPLHF
abundance: .; v_gene: TRBV24-1; j_gene: TRBJ2-3; d_gene: TRBD2; CDR3nt: TGTGCCACCAGTGATAGCGGGAGGGCAATGCGAACAGATACGCAGTATTTT; CDR3aa: CATSDSGRAMRTDTQYF
abundance: .; v_gene: TRBV6-6; j_gene: TRBJ2-7; d_gene: .; CDR3nt: TGTGCCAGCAGTTACGGGCAGGGTAGATCCTACGAGCAGTACTTC; CDR3aa: CASSYGQGRSYEQYF
abundance: .; v_gene: TRBV3-1/TRBV3-2; j_gene: TRBJ2-7; d_gene: .; CDR3nt: TGTGCCAGCAGCCAAGTAGTTCGGGACGCGAACTACGAGCAGTACTTC; CDR3aa: CASSQVVRDANYEQYF
abundance: .; v_gene: TRBV2; j_gene: TRBJ2-7; d_gene: TRBD1; CDR3nt: TGTGCCAGCAGTGAAGACAGGGGGCCCCCCGGTGAGCAGTACTTC; CDR3aa: CASSEDRGPPGEQYF
abundance: .; v_gene: TRBV10-3; j_gene: TRBJ1-4; d_gene: .; CDR3nt: TGTGCCATCAGTGAGTCGACGCATTCCCCGGGACAAGAAAAACTGTTTTTT; CDR3aa: CAISESTHSPGQEKLFF
abundance: .; v_gene: TRBV12-3/TRBV12-4; j_gene: TRBJ2-5; d_gene: .; CDR3nt: TGTGCCAGCAGTGTAGGGACTTCAGAGACCCAGTACTTC; CDR3aa: CASSVGTSETQYF
abundance: .; v_gene: TRBV5-5; j_gene: TRBJ2-1; d_gene: TRBD1; CDR3nt: TGTGCCAGCACCCAGGGGGACTCCTACAATGAGCAGTTCTTC; CDR3aa: CASTQGDSYNEQFF